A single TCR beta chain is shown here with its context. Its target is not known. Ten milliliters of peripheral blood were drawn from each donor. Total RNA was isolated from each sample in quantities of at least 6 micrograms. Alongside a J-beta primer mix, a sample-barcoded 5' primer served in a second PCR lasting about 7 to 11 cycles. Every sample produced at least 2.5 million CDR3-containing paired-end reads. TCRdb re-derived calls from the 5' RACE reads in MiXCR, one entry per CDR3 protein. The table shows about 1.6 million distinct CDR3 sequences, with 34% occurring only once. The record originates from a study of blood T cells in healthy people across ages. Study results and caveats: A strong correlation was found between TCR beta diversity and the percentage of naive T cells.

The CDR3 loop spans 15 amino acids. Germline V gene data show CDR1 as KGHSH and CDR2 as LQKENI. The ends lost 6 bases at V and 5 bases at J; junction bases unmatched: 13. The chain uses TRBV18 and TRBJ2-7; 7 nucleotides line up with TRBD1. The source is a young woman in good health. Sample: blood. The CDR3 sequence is CASSPRQGGLDEQYF. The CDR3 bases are TGTGCCAGCTCGCCGAGACAGGGCGGTTTGGACGAGCAGTACTTC.